This T cell receptor (beta chain) is from a study of vaccination and CD4 T cells after COVID-19. Study information: Overlapping spike peptides of SARS-CoV-2, HCoV-NL63, HCoV-OC43 and HCoV-229E stimulated the cells.

The assay that was used to sequence DNA from cultured CD4+ T cells was the Oncomine TCR Beta short-read assay. TCRdb independently ran MiXCR on the PCR reads; one entry per CDR3 protein. In the table there are fewer than 4,500 distinct CDR3 sequences, around two fifths of which are singletons. A word on this clonotype: Its antigen is not known.

Treatment noted: approximately nine-day PBMC culture with coronavirus spike peptide pools or control peptides (ViraFEST assay). T cells were expanded with peptide pools, and expanded clonotypes were identified by TCR sequencing. The study, taken as a whole, reports: Vaccine-specific clones in convalescent patients were spike mono-reactive in 304 of 307 cases.

J lost 2 bases, V lost 6 bases, and 13 bases had no gene match. CDR3 length: 16 residues. Looked up from germline, CDR1 is DFQATT and CDR2 is SNEGSKA (reference sequence). The receptor was isolated from a human donor who had recovered from COVID-19. The sequencing sample was made of CD4+ T cells from blood, cultured in vitro. V usage is TRBV20-1 and J usage is TRBJ1-5; 7 bases are a match to TRBD1. CDR3 sequence reads: CSAYDRVQGGNQPQHF. The CDR3 DNA is TGCAGTGCCTACGACAGGGTCCAGGGAGGCAATCAGCCCCAGCATTTT.